This T cell receptor beta chain emerged from a study of cytomegalovirus exposure and HLA in healthy donors. Study in general: Tens of millions of unique TCRs from HLA-typed donors were held in an early release of data. Findings and limits, study-wide: According to a later analysis, donors in an Asian-associated ancestry cluster reportedly had fewer N-insertions than the roughly 720-donor mean.

This clone was counted between two and nine times. Its antigen is unidentified. It was with 60 Vbeta and 13 Jbeta primers that the PCR ran. TCRdb keeps only in-frame clones here, not all; method: immunoSEQ multiplex PCR. The table shows roughly 92,000 clones, with approximately 7.1% occurring only once. Per the germline V gene, CDR1 is SGHRS and CDR2 is YFSETQ. CDR3 length: 15 amino acids. Trimming cost V 4 bases and J 0 bases, with 13 bases left between them. The rearrangement uses TRBV5-1 and TRBJ1-1, with D maybe TRBD1 (6 bases). The TCR comes from a man aged 45 to 65 in good health and CMV-seronegative. Sequencing used PBMCs. In nucleotides, the CDR3 is TGCGCCAGCAGCCTAGGACAGCCCATGAACACTGAAGCTTTCTTT. Protein product: CASSLGQPMNTEAFF.